This T cell receptor (beta chain) appears in the sequencing data of a study of T-cell reconstitution after alpha-beta-depleted transplantation in children. Unique molecular identifiers were used in preparing the TCRbeta library. Each CDR3 protein is one row after TCRdb ran MiXCR on the PCR reads. The profile shows hundreds of thousands of distinct CDR3 sequences, about an eighth of them singletons. This clonotype was observed many times. Its antigen is unidentified. With 4 bases clipped from V and 2 bases from J, the junction kept 11 bases outside the gene matches. CDR3 size: 16 residues. Looked up from germline, CDR1 is SGHRS and CDR2 is YFSETQ. Study-level results: Alpha-beta T cells about two months after transplant reportedly derived from several hundred expanded graft clones. Most T-cell counts and diversity one year after the transplant came from T cells that were newly produced. Certain patients had high TCRbeta diversity at day 60, and it came from recipient T cells and thymic progenitors that survived.

V and J are TRBV5-1 and TRBJ2-7, with 8 bases that match TRBD1. This clonotype was sampled from a girl aged 2-15 years with congenital amegakaryocytic thrombocytopenia, due to receive a stem cell transplant. Material: PBMCs, obtained before TCRalphabeta/CD19-depleted stem cell transplant. CDR3 residues: CASSASRQGNPYEQYF. CDR3 bases: TGCGCCAGCAGCGCGTCTCGACAGGGGAATCCCTACGAGCAGTACTTC.